These 20 T cell receptor beta chains share one sample of origin, sequenced in a study of blood T cell repertoires in COVID-19. Clones were sequenced by immunoSEQ multiplex PCR, and TCRdb holds only the in-frame ones, with some missing. The sample holds approximately 76,000 clones, 86% seen once. Sequences were obtained from peripheral blood. Source of these receptors: a woman aged 55-69 years with acute or convalescent COVID-19.

This chain links TRBV5-4 with TRBJ2-7, with D perhaps TRBD1 (5 bases). The germline gives CDR1 SGHNT, CDR2 YYREEE (reference sequence). The CDR3 is 14 amino acids. V was clipped by 1 base and J by 5 bases, with 13 bases between them. CDR3: CASSLYQGGNEQYF. The CDR3 nucleotides are TGTGCCAGCAGCTTGTATCAGGGTGGAAACGAGCAGTACTTC.

This clone was seen a single time. The CDR3 DNA follows: TGTGCCACCAGAACCGGGACAGGGGACTACGAGCAGTACTTC. Its protein is CATRTGTGDYEQYF. The chain employs TRBV7-2 and TRBJ2-7; 10 bases match TRBD1. V was pared by 10 bases and J by 3 bases, with 9 bases of the junction left unmatched. Germline assignment: CDR1 SGHTA and CDR2 FQGNSA. CDR3 length: 14 residues.

V and J are TRBV5-1 and TRBJ2-1, with D maybe TRBD2 (6 bases). V lost 0 bases and J 7 bases, leaving 14 bases between the germline ends. This CDR3 is built from 15 residues. Germline CDR1 SGHRS, CDR2 YFSETQ. The CDR3 loop is CASSLVQSGVNEQFF. The DNA for the CDR3 is TGCGCCAGCAGCTTGGTTCAATCGGGGGTTAATGAGCAGTTCTTC.

This sequence joins TRBV4-2 and TRBJ1-1, with 12 nucleotides matching TRBD1. V lost 1 base to trimming and J lost 5 bases; unmatched junction nucleotides: 2. The CDR3 is made up of 15 amino acids. Germline CDR1 reads LGHNA; CDR2 reads YNFKEQ. Here the CDR3 DNA reads TGTGCCAGCAGCCAAGGGGACAGGGGGCAAACTGAAGCTTTCTTT. Protein product: CASSQGDRGQTEAFF.

The chain employs TRBV7-8 and TRBJ2-4; 10 bases line up with TRBD1. V shed 2 bases, J shed 7 bases, and the junction held 8 bases outside the gene matches. This CDR3 contains 16 residues. Per the germline V gene, CDR1 is SGHVS and CDR2 is FQNEAQ. In DNA form, the CDR3 reads TGTGCCAGCAGCTTACGACAGGGGGCCGGGGCGAACATTCAGTACTTC. Protein product: CASSLRQGAGANIQYF.

The rearrangement joins TRBV15 to TRBJ1-4, with TRBD1 as a possible D gene (6 bases). Per the germline V gene, CDR1 is LNHNV and CDR2 is YYDKDF (reference sequence). The CDR3 spans 15 residues. V gave up 7 bases and J gave up 0 bases, with 12 bases separating them. The CDR3 sequence is CATKTGAATNEKLFF. For the CDR3, the DNA is TGTGCCACCAAGACAGGTGCAGCAACTAATGAAAAACTGTTTTTT.

V gene TRBV7-9 combines with J gene TRBJ1-1; the match to TRBD1 covers 7 bases. Germline values: CDR1 SEHNR, CDR2 FQNEAQ (reference sequence). CDR3 length: 12 residues. Trimming at V came to 8 bases and at J to 6 bases, leaving 6 bases not matched to a gene. Here the CDR3 DNA reads TGTGCCAGCGACCTTGGGACAGCTGAAGCTTTCTTT. It is translated as CASDLGTAEAFF.

V is TRBV19 and J is TRBJ1-3; D unclear. V was clipped by 5 bases and J by 0 bases, with 8 bases between them. The CDR3 has 14 amino acids. Germline V gene lookup returns CDR1 LNHDA and CDR2 SQIVND (reference sequence). CDR3 region: CASSAQVSGNTIYF. The CDR3 region has the DNA TGTGCCAGTAGTGCGCAGGTCTCTGGAAACACCATATATTTT.

The chain employs TRBV7-3 and TRBJ2-1, with 7 bases matching TRBD2. Unmatched junction bases numbered 6, after V lost 5 bases and J lost 5 bases. Germline lookup yields CDR1 SGHTA and CDR2 FQGTGA. This CDR3 has 14 residues. In DNA form, the CDR3 reads TGTGCCAGCAGCCAATGGCTAGCGGACAATGAGCAGTTCTTC. It is translated as CASSQWLADNEQFF.

The CDR3 bases are TGTGCCAGCAGTGAATGGGGGACTAGCGGGAAAGGAAATGAGCAGTTCTTC. Amino acids: CASSEWGTSGKGNEQFF. V is TRBV25-1 and J is TRBJ2-1; 13 bases agree with TRBD2. Losses at the gene ends were 1 base for V and 7 bases for J; bases not matched to a gene: 7. CDR3 length: 17 residues. Looked up from germline, CDR1 is MGHDK and CDR2 is SYGVNS.

The chain links TRBV7-9 to TRBJ1-1, with 7 positions matching TRBD1. CDR1 is SEHNR, CDR2 FQNEAQ, per germline (reference sequence). The CDR3 is 14 amino acids. J gave up 1 base and V 5 bases, and 4 bases lay outside the gene matches. CDR3 in DNA: TGTGCCAGCAGCCCGGGACAGAAGAACACTGAAGCTTTCTTT. This codes for CASSPGQKNTEAFF.

The chain has TRBV6-4 and TRBJ1-4, with TRBD1 as a possible D gene (6 bases). Per the germline V gene, CDR1 is MRHNA and CDR2 is SNTAGT. Trimming left V 6 bases short and J 13 bases short, with 15 bases between. The CDR3 is 12 residues long. The CDR3 spells CASRSRTEALFF. CDR3 in DNA: TGTGCCAGCAGGTCGAGGACAGAGGCACTGTTTTTT.

V is TRBV7-2 and J is TRBJ2-1, with a weak D call TRBD2 (5 bases). This CDR3 comprises 14 residues. Trimming left V 2 bases short and J 7 bases short, with 12 bases between. CDR1 SGHTA and CDR2 FQGNSA come from the germline V gene. DNA for the CDR3: TGTGCCAGCAGCTTAAGGCTAGCCTTTAATGAGCAGTTCTTC. It encodes CASSLRLAFNEQFF.

This rearrangement joins TRBV19 to TRBJ1-2; possible D gene TRBD1, 5 bases. The CDR3 covers 16 residues. V was cut by 8 bases and J by 0 bases, with 19 bases left in between. Germline CDR1 and CDR2: LNHDA and SQIVND (reference sequence). The CDR3 loop is CASHSSRDSANYGYTF. The CDR3 DNA sequence: TGTGCCAGTCATTCCTCCAGGGACTCTGCTAACTATGGCTACACCTTC.

This clone showed up just a few times. The chain links TRBV6-5 to TRBJ1-5, with D perhaps TRBD1 (6 bases). This CDR3 has 14 residues. Per the germline V gene, CDR1 is MNHEY and CDR2 is SVGAGI. Trimming stripped 5 bases from V and 4 bases from J, with 12 bases between. CDR3 sequence (DNA): TGTGCCAGCAGTCCAACAGGGACGAATCAGCCCCAGCATTTT. Residues: CASSPTGTNQPQHF.

This clone was seen more than once but under ten times. The chain joins TRBV10-3 to TRBJ2-3, with 8 positions matching TRBD2. J gave up 3 bases and V 5 bases, and 7 bases lay outside the gene matches. The CDR3 has 15 amino acids. The germline CDR1 and CDR2 sequences are ENHRY and SYGVKD. The CDR3 sequence is CAISPSGLGTDTQYF. The CDR3 DNA is TGTGCCATCAGTCCTAGCGGGTTGGGGACAGATACGCAGTATTTT.

The chain has TRBV6-2 or TRBV6-3 and TRBJ1-2; perhaps TRBD1 as D (5 bases). Trimming left V 2 bases short and J 3 bases short, with 13 bases between. This CDR3 contains 15 residues. Germline values: CDR1 MNHEY, CDR2 SVGEGT. CDR3 DNA sequence: TGTGCCAGCAGTTACGGGCAGCAGGGTGACTATGGCTACACCTTC. It yields the protein CASSYGQQGDYGYTF.

This chain links TRBV28 with TRBJ1-6, with D unresolved. The V gene's germline CDR1 is MDHEN and CDR2 SYDVKM. V lost 2 bases, J lost 8 bases, and 7 bases lay in between. This CDR3 has 13 residues. For the CDR3, the DNA is TGTGCCAGCAGTTTAGGCAGTTATTCACCCCTCCACTTT. As protein: CASSLGSYSPLHF.

The V gene is TRBV2, the J gene TRBJ1-6; D is unresolved. This CDR3 has 14 amino acids. Per the germline V gene, CDR1 is SNHLY and CDR2 is FYNNEI. V lost 3 bases and J lost 9, with 12 bases in between. DNA for the CDR3: TGTGCCAGCAGTGATGGTCAACGGGGTTCACCCCTCCACTTT. Protein product: CASSDGQRGSPLHF.

The chain joins TRBV7-2 to TRBJ2-3, with 9 bases that match TRBD1. Germline V gives CDR1 SGHTA, CDR2 FQGNSA. CDR3 length: 15 amino acids. V dropped 2 bases and J dropped 4; count of bases not matched to a gene: 4. CDR3 protein: CASSLRDRVADTQYF. CDR3 in DNA: TGTGCCAGCAGCTTAAGGGACAGGGTGGCAGATACGCAGTATTTT.